This TCR beta chain derives from a study of OX40 agonist ivuxolimab in advanced cancers. Study findings and constraints: Some of the lowest clonal expansion was seen in partial responders at 0.1-3.0 mg/kg.

With 1 base clipped from V and 4 bases from J, the junction kept 4 bases outside the gene matches. Germline V gene lookup returns CDR1 MGHDK and CDR2 SYGVNS. The CDR3 has 14 amino acids. Assay: immunoSEQ multiplex PCR; the TCRdb copy retains only in-frame clones and omits some. Among around 40,000 clones listed, more than 80% were seen once. This clone has a count of ten or more. The antigen is not known. The clonotype was recovered from an adult with an advanced solid tumor such as melanoma, head and neck, liver or kidney cancer. The starting material was CD4+ or CD8+ T cells sorted from blood, obtained in a trial of the OX40 agonist ivuxolimab. The rearrangement links TRBV25-1 to TRBJ2-7, with TRBD1 matching over 7 bases. CDR3 sequence reads: CASSESGQAYEQYF. Here the CDR3 DNA reads TGTGCCAGCAGTGAATCAGGACAGGCATACGAGCAGTACTTC.